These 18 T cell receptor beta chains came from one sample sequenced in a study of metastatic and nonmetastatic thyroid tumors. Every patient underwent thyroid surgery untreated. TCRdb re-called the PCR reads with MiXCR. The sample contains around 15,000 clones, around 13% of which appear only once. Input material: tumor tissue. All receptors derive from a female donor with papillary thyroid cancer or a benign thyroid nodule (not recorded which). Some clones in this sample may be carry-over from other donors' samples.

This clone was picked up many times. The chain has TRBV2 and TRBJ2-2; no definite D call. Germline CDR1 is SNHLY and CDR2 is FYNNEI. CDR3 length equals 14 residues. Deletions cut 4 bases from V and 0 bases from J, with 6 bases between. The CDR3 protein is CASSVQSNTGELFF. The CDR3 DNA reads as TGTGCCAGCAGTGTTCAGTCGAACACCGGGGAGCTGTTTTTT.

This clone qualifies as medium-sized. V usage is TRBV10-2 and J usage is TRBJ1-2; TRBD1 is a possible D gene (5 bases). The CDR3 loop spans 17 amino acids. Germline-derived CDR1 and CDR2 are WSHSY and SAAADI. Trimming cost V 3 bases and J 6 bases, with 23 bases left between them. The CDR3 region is CASSEGDGVMGSNGYTF. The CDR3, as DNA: TGCGCCAGCAGTGAAGGGGACGGAGTCATGGGGTCCAATGGCTACACCTTC.

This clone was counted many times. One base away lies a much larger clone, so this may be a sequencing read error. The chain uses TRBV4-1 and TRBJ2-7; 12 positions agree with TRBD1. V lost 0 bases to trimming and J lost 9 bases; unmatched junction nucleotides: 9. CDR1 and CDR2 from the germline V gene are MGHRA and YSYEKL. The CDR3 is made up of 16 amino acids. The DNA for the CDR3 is TGCGCCAGCAGCCAAGAAGGGACAGGGGGCGCCGACGGGCAGTACTTC. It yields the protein CASSQEGTGGADGQYF.

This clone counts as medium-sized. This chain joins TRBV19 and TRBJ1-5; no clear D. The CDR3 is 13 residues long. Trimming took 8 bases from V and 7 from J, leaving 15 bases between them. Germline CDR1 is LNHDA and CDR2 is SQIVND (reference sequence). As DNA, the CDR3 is TGTGCCAGTTGTGAGGACGGTTGGCAGCCCCAGCATTTT. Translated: CASCEDGWQPQHF.

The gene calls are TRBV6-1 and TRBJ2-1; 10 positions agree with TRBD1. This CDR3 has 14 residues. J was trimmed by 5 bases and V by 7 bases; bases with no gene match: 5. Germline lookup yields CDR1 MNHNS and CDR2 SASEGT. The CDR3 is CASILTGGNNEQFF. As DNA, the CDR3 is TGTGCCAGCATACTGACAGGGGGCAACAATGAGCAGTTCTTC.

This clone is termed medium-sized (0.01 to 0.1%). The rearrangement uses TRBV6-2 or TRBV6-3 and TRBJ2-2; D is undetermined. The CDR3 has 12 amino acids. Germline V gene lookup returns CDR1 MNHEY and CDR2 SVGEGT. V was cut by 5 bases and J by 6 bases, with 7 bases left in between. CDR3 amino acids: CASSPFSGELFF. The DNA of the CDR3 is TGTGCCAGCAGTCCCTTCTCCGGGGAGCTGTTTTTT.

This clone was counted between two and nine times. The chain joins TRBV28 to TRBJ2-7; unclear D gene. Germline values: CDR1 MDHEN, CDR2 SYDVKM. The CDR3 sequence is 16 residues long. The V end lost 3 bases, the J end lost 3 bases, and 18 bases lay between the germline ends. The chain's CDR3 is CASSFPRGAPDYEQYF. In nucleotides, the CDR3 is TGTGCCAGCAGTTTTCCCCGTGGAGCCCCCGACTACGAGCAGTACTTC.

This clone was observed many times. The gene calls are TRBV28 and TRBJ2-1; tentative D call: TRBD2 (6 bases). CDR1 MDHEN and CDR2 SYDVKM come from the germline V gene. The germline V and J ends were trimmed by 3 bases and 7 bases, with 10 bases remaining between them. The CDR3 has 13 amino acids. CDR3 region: CASSFAGPNEQFF. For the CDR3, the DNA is TGTGCCAGCAGTTTTGCGGGGCCAAATGAGCAGTTCTTC.

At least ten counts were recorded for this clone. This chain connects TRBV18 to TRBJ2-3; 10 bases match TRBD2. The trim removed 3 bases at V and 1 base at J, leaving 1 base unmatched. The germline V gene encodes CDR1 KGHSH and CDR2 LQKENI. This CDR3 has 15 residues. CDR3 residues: CASSPGLAGTDTQYF. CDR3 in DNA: TGTGCCAGCTCACCCGGACTAGCGGGCACAGATACGCAGTATTTT.

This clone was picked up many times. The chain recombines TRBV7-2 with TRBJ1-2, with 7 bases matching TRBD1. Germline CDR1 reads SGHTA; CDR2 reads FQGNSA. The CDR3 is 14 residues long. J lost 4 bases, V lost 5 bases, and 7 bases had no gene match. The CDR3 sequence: CASSRQGLGYGYTF. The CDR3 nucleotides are TGTGCCAGCAGCCGACAGGGTCTGGGCTATGGCTACACCTTC.

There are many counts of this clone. CDR3 amino acids: CASSYTFSGGYTF. CDR3 coding DNA: TGTGCCAGCAGTTATACGTTTTCGGGGGGCTACACCTTC. J is TRBJ1-2 and V is TRBV5-4; the D is unclear. Germline V gene data show CDR1 as SGHNT and CDR2 as YYREEE (reference sequence). The CDR3 contains 13 residues. Trimming stripped 5 bases from V and 8 bases from J, with 16 bases between.

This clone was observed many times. CDR3 loop: CASSSPGRRNIQYF. As DNA, the CDR3 is TGTGCCAGCAGTTCCCCGGGACGAAGGAACATTCAGTACTTC. This chain links TRBV6-1 with TRBJ2-4, with D possibly being TRBD1 or TRBD2 (5 bases each). Looked up from germline, CDR1 is MNHNS and CDR2 is SASEGT. The ends were cut back, 5 bases at V and 7 bases at J, with 15 bases in the middle. The CDR3 loop spans 14 amino acids.

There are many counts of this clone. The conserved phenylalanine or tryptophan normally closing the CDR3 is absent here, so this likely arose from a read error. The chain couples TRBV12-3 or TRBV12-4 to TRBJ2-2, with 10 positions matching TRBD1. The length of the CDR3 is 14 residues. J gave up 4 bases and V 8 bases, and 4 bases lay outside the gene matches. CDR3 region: CASWTGGVTGELFL. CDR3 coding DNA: TGTGCCAGCTGGACAGGGGGGGTCACCGGGGAGCTGTTTCTT.

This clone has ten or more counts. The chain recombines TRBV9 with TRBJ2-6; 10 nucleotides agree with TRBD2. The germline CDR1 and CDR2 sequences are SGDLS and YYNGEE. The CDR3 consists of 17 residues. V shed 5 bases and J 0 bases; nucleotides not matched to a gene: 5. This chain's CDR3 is CASSVLAGVSGANVLTF. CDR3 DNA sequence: TGTGCCAGCAGTGTGCTAGCGGGAGTCTCTGGGGCCAACGTCCTGACTTTC.

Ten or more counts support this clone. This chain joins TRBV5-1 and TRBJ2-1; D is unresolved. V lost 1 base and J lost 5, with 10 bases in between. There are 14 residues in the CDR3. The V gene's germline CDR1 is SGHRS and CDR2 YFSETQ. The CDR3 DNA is TGCGCCAGCAGCTTGTTAGCAGCTAACAATGAGCAGTTCTTC. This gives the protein CASSLLAANNEQFF.

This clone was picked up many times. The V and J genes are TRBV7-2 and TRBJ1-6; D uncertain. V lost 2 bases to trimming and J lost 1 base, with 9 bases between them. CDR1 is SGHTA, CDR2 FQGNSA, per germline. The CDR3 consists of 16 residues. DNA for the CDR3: TGTGCCAGCAGCTTACAGGAGGGATCCTATAATTCACCCCTCCACTTT. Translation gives CASSLQEGSYNSPLHF.

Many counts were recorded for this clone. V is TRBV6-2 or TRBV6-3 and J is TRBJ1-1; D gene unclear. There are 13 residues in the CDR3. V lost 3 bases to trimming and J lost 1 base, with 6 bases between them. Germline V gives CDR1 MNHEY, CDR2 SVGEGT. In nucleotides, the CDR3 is TGTGCCAGCAGTTATAGACAGAACACTGAAGCTTTCTTT. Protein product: CASSYRQNTEAFF.

The CDR3 here is CASSSPANTEAFF. The CDR3 coding sequence is TGTGCCAGCAGTTCCCCAGCGAACACTGAAGCTTTCTTT. The chain uses TRBV12-3 or TRBV12-4 and TRBJ1-1; no reliable D call. The CDR3 covers 13 residues. V was trimmed by 4 bases and J by 1 base, leaving 7 bases between them.